The clone carrying this TCR beta chain has only a few counts. Antigen specificity is unknown. CDR3 length: 16 residues. Germline CDR1 GTSNPN, CDR2 SVGIG (reference sequence). The V gene lost 7 bases and the J gene lost 1 base, with 20 bases spanning the gap. The sample originates from a study of T cells in localized non-small cell lung cancer. The protocol was immunoSEQ multiplex PCR, while the TCRdb copy is restricted to in-frame clones and leaves out a portion. Of about 24,000 clones listed, around 81% are singletons. The study's findings and limits: Tumor samples were not multi-region, leaving intratumor heterogeneity unexcluded. Overall survival was longer when the density of T cells in the blood was higher. Exceeding tumor, uninvolved adjacent lung had the highest T cell clonality. Adjacent lung held a median roughly 56 of the top 100 tumor clones.

The chain recombines TRBV30 with TRBJ2-1; D is possibly TRBD2 (6 bases). The source of this sequence is a man between 40 and 70 years old with stage II lung adenocarcinoma. The sample was PBMCs, taken before any cancer treatment. The CDR3 sequence is CALKVGGQRSYNEQFF. The CDR3 region has the DNA TGTGCCTTAAAAGTCGGGGGTCAAAGATCCTACAATGAGCAGTTCTTC.